Sequencing of this T cell receptor (beta chain) was carried out in a study of control samples from healthy donors and cancer patients. The CDR3 has 14 residues. Trimming left V 8 bases short and J 5 bases short, with 15 bases between. The V gene's germline CDR1 is SNHLY and CDR2 FYNNEI. Method: immunoSEQ multiplex PCR; TCRdb's copy keeps in-frame clones and lacks some. The sample holds 130,000 or so clones; roughly 88% are singletons and the top ten take more than 2.5%. V usage is TRBV2 and J usage is TRBJ1-4; a weak D match, TRBD1 (6 bases). Sequencing input: blood. This clonotype originated in a man aged 50-59 years in good health. The CDR3 DNA is TGTGCCAGCTGGAAGGAACAGGGAAATGAAAAACTGTTTTTT. Its protein is CASWKEQGNEKLFF.